What follows is one T cell receptor beta chain and its context. The data are from a study of T cell changes during pregnancy in multiple sclerosis. This table comes from immunoSEQ multiplex PCR, and its TCRdb copy is limited to in-frame clones, with some not included. The repertoire has tens of thousands of clones, about nine tenths of them found once; the top ten carry about 2%. The starting material was peripheral blood, obtained in the third trimester of pregnancy. The receptor was derived from a female donor in good health, enrolled as a control in a pregnancy study.

CDR3 bases: TGTGCCAGCAGTAACAGGGGGCCCGGCGGCTACACCTTC. It yields the protein CASSNRGPGGYTF. The gene calls are TRBV6-5 and TRBJ1-2, with 9 bases aligning to TRBD1. This CDR3 is built from 13 residues. The germline gives CDR1 MNHEY, CDR2 SVGAGI. The V and J ends lost 5 bases and 8 bases, in that order; junction bases with no gene match: 6.